This TCR beta chain comes out of a study of blood T cell repertoires in COVID-19 (dated by TCRdb to the early 2020s). In terms of the full investigation: The collaborator samples originated in the United States, Italy and Spain and spanned the acute and convalescent phases of COVID-19. A freely available public database, intended as a resource for researchers studying the immune response to SARS-CoV-2, is where the repertoires were released. Where available, HLA class I and class II types were obtained from metadata supplied by the sample provider rather than from assay-based typing. The dataset comprised deeply sampled blood TCRbeta repertoires from subjects exposed to, actively infected with, or recovered from COVID-19. The samples were drawn from the first 160 participants of the ongoing ImmuneRACE study and from 950 to 1,500 subjects provided by 6 global collaborators. The prospective study material was composed of cDNA or gDNA derived from T cells, B-cell-depleted T cells, or PBMCs. A de-identified subject ID, COVID-19 status, age in years and sex were almost always included in the sample metadata. The investigation overall reported the following: Clinical and demographic metadata were provided uncurated, with the amount varying by source and participant.

Remarks on this clone: Its cognate antigen has yet to be identified. Base qualities are not at hand, and no much larger clone is one base apart.

One collaborating source in Seattle enrolled patients while the patients were actively infected and followed the patients over time throughout the course of disease. Collaborating institutions collected whole blood in K2EDTA tubes following their own protocols. For TCRbeta analysis, collaborators shipped samples in one of three forms: frozen whole blood, isolated PBMCs, or DNA extracted from either of those sample types. The immunoSEQ Assay, a bias-controlled multiplex PCR, was used to amplify TCRbeta CDR3 regions from genomic DNA. In the paper's pipeline: The number of nucleated cells in each sample was estimated by amplification of reference gene primers within the assay. Sequence reads were collapsed and filtered to measure the absolute abundance of every unique TCRbeta CDR3 rearrangement. For each sample, productive Simpson clonality was calculated as the square root of Simpson's diversity index over productive rearrangements. The table comes from immuneACCESS by way of TCRdb, which keeps in-frame sequences with V and J called. Part of the clones is missing from these tables; in studies checked, under half for an unresolved V gene and the rest for unknown reasons. D and trimming come from the DNA, and the V and J calls and clone size come from that table. Counted in this sample were 300,000 to 400,000 clones; roughly 90% of them appeared once. Of the sample, around 3% falls within the top ten clones.

CDR1 is given as MDHEN and CDR2 as SYDVKM, both from the germline V gene. The V and J ends are trimmed by 6 bases and 5 bases, leaving 16 bases between them. Including cysteine and phenylalanine, the CDR3 has 14 amino acids. Only the CDR3 region is kept as DNA, spanning 42 bases read in frame from base 1. Sequenced material: peripheral blood. Rearrangement joined TRBV28 to TRBJ2-5; TRBD2 might be the D gene, on 6 matching bases. This TCR was recovered from a woman aged 30 to 39 with COVID-19, enrolled during active disease. This receptor carries the CDR3 CASSRGAFEETQYF. The nucleotide sequence reads TGTGCCAGCAGCCGCGGGGCATTCGAGGAGACCCAGTACTTC.